This T cell receptor beta chain was observed in a study of siplizumab effects on memory and regulatory T cells. Study-level findings and limits: Siplizumab led to significantly less abundant alloreactive sequences that could be traced back to unstimulated CD4+ memory cells. Naive T cells looked more diverse than memory cells and looked like major alloresponse contributors.

Per the germline V gene, CDR1 is LGHNA and CDR2 is YNFKEQ. After removal of 0 bases from V and 5 bases from J, the junction contained 7 bases not matched to a gene. There are 16 residues in the CDR3. A remark on this clone: Its antigen remains unknown.

Roughly 10^5 TCR templates were measured in each sample. Repertoires were generated with immunoSEQ multiplex PCR, while TCRdb's copy carries only in-frame clones and drops some. The table lists roughly 100,000 clones, around 97% of them singletons. Material for sequencing was naive CD4+ T cells sorted from blood. The chain links TRBV4-2 to TRBJ2-7, with 10 bases fitting TRBD2. This TCR came from a human donor in good health. CDR3 loop: CASSQDGPSGGDEQYF. CDR3 nucleotides: TGTGCCAGCAGCCAAGATGGGCCTAGCGGGGGCGACGAGCAGTACTTC.